Below, one T cell receptor (beta chain) is given with its context. Residents of about two dozen US areas, aged about 18 to 95 years, made up the participants. CDR3 length: 21 residues. Deletions cut 0 bases from V and 0 bases from J, with 25 bases between. CDR1 is SGDLS, CDR2 YYNGEE, per germline. This sample was taken from a study of blood T cell repertoires in COVID-19. Across the study: PBMCs, B-cell-depleted T cells, or T cells were the source of the cDNA or gDNA that made up the material.

Per the original data handling: Nucleated cell number was recorded as an estimate derived from reference gene primer amplification. Clones were sequenced by immunoSEQ multiplex PCR, and TCRdb holds only the in-frame ones, with some missing. The DNA was the basis for D and trimming; V, J and clone size are from that table. The profile shows over 200,000 clones, 87% of them singletons. The specimen sequenced was PBMCs or T cells enriched from blood (not recorded which). The chain couples TRBV9 to TRBJ2-1, with D maybe TRBD2 (5 bases). This receptor was taken from a man aged 25-40 years who had recovered from COVID-19. As DNA, the CDR3 is TGTGCCAGCAGCGTAGCTACCCCCGCGCGCGGACTGGTGGGCTCCTACAATGAGCAGTTCTTC. Encoded protein: CASSVATPARGLVGSYNEQFF.